Presented here are 20 T cell receptor beta chains from one specimen sequenced in a study of blood T cell repertoires in COVID-19. Sequenced by immunoSEQ multiplex PCR; TCRdb stores in-frame clones only, minus some. The sample records under 250,000 clones, 81% being singletons. The sequenced sample was PBMCs or T cells enriched from blood (not recorded which). Source of these receptors: a woman aged 45 to 65 with acute COVID-19.

The V gene is TRBV7-2, the J gene TRBJ1-4, with TRBD1 identical over 8 bases. The CDR3 spans 17 residues. Per germline, CDR1 SGHTA and CDR2 FQGNSA. Unmatched junction bases numbered 8, after V lost 1 base and J lost 4 bases. The CDR3 region is CASSLGGRGQSNEKLFF. Written as DNA, the CDR3 is TGTGCCAGCAGCTTAGGGGGCAGGGGGCAAAGTAATGAAAAACTGTTTTTT.

The chain has TRBV28 and TRBJ1-6; 9 positions agree with TRBD1. Germline trimming cut 8 bases from V and 9 bases from J; bases unmatched to any gene: 11. Germline V lookup: CDR1 MDHEN, CDR2 SYDVKM. This CDR3 region has 15 residues. The CDR3 nucleotides are TGTGCCAGCCGACGGATTGGGACAGGGATTTCACCCCTCCACTTT. Translating gives CASRRIGTGISPLHF. The full variable domain, rest sourced from reference TRBV28 and TRBJ1-6, is DVKVTQSSRYLVKRTGEKVFLECVQDMDHENMFWYRQDPGLGLRLIYFSYDVKMKEKGDIPEGYSVSREKKERFSLILESASTNQTSMYLCASRRIGTGISPLHFGNGTRLTVT.

The chain has TRBV18 and TRBJ1-4, with D unresolved. V was trimmed by 3 bases and J by 2 bases, leaving 10 bases between them. This CDR3 is built from 15 residues. From germline, CDR1 is KGHSH and CDR2 LQKENI. CDR3 sequence (DNA): TGTGCCAGCTCACCGACATTAGGCACTAATGAAAAACTGTTTTTT. It encodes CASSPTLGTNEKLFF. Full variable domain (outside the CDR3, taken from reference TRBV18 and TRBJ1-4): NAGVMQNPRHLVRRRGQEARLRCSPMKGHSHVYWYRQLPEEGLKFMVYLQKENIIDESGMPKERFSAEFPKEGPSILRIQQVVRGDSAAYFCASSPTLGTNEKLFFGSGTQLSVL.

This clone was recorded only once. The rearrangement links TRBV30 to TRBJ2-5; 8 bases are a match to TRBD2. The germline V gene has CDR1 GTSNPN and CDR2 SVGIG (reference sequence). The CDR3 is made up of 14 amino acids. V shed 4 bases, J shed 7 bases, and the junction held 11 bases outside the gene matches. CDR3 sequence: CAWTLLSGSGTQYF. The CDR3 DNA is TGTGCCTGGACCCTCCTGAGCGGGAGTGGGACCCAGTACTTC.

The chain has TRBV11-3 and TRBJ2-3; 11 bases match TRBD2. In germline, CDR1 is SGHNT, CDR2 YENEEA. V was clipped by 4 bases and J by 2 bases; unmatched bases: 14. The length of the CDR3 is 19 residues. The CDR3 loop is CASSSSLAGGRDFTDTQYF. CDR3 in DNA: TGTGCCAGCAGCTCCTCCCTAGCGGGGGGAAGAGATTTCACAGATACGCAGTATTTT. The full variable domain, in which reference TRBV11-3 and TRBJ2-3 provide the parts outside the CDR3, is EAGVVQSPRYKIIEKKQPVAFWCNPISGHNTLYWYLQNLGQGPELLIRYENEEAVDDSQLPKDRFSAERLKGVDSTLKIQPAELGDSAVYLCASSSSLAGGRDFTDTQYFGPGTRLTVL.

V is TRBV11-3 and J is TRBJ2-7; D may be TRBD1 (6 bases). Germline loops: CDR1 SGHNT, CDR2 YENEEA. This CDR3 is 13 amino acids long. Trimming stripped 5 bases from V and 4 bases from J, with 12 bases between. The CDR3 loop reads CASSAGVTYEQYF. The DNA for the CDR3 is TGTGCCAGCAGCGCAGGGGTTACGTACGAGCAGTACTTC.

The chain is built from TRBV9 and TRBJ1-2; no firm D call. CDR3 size: 15 residues. Deletions cut 4 bases from V and 6 bases from J, with 19 bases between. Germline V lookup: CDR1 SGDLS, CDR2 YYNGEE. The CDR3 DNA sequence: TGTGCCAGCAGCCCGCAGACACAACTCTCTCATGGCTACACCTTC. This gives the protein CASSPQTQLSHGYTF.

V usage is TRBV19 and J usage is TRBJ2-7; the D gene is possibly TRBD1 (6 bases). Germline loops: CDR1 LNHDA, CDR2 SQIVND (reference sequence). The CDR3 is 15 residues long. Trimming shortened V by 4 bases and J by 1 base, and 14 bases separated the two germline ends. The CDR3 loop is CASSTRTESSYEQYF. The DNA for the CDR3 is TGTGCCAGTAGTACCAGGACAGAGAGTTCCTACGAGCAGTACTTC.

The chain employs TRBV11-3 and TRBJ2-7, with no clear D. Germline V gene sequence: CDR1 SGHNT, CDR2 YENEEA. This CDR3 has 11 residues. Trimming took 5 bases from V and 3 from J, leaving 5 bases between them. The CDR3 nucleotides are TGTGCCAGCAGCCCAGACTACGAGCAGTACTTC. It yields the protein CASSPDYEQYF.

This chain connects TRBV10-3 to TRBJ1-1; the D gene is possibly TRBD1 (5 bases). The CDR3 is made up of 15 amino acids. V shed 3 bases and J shed 0 bases, with 11 bases lying between them. CDR1 is ENHRY and CDR2 is SYGVKD in the germline V gene. CDR3 protein: CAISEQVLMNTEAFF. The CDR3 DNA follows: TGTGCCATCAGTGAACAGGTCCTAATGAACACTGAAGCTTTCTTT.

The chain employs TRBV6-2 or TRBV6-3 and TRBJ2-1, with D maybe TRBD2 (6 bases). Germline CDR1 reads MNHEY; CDR2 reads SVGEGT. The CDR3 is made up of 17 amino acids. Trimming took 0 bases from V and 5 from J, leaving 17 bases between them. The CDR3 region is CASSYSPPGTGNNEQFF. In DNA, the CDR3 is TGTGCCAGCAGTTACTCCCCCCCCGGGACTGGAAACAATGAGCAGTTCTTC.

V is TRBV5-1 and J is TRBJ1-3, with D possibly being TRBD1 (5 bases). The V end was cut by 4 bases, the J end by 0 bases, with 17 bases between. The CDR3 spans 17 residues. Per the germline V gene, CDR1 is SGHRS and CDR2 is YFSETQ. CDR3 amino acids: CASSPPTAERSGNTIYF. CDR3 coding DNA: TGCGCCAGCAGCCCCCCGACAGCAGAGCGCTCTGGAAACACCATATATTTT.

The V and J genes are TRBV12-3 or TRBV12-4 and TRBJ1-1; D gene ambiguous. The length of the CDR3 is 12 residues. The ends were cut back, 2 bases at V and 4 bases at J, with 5 bases in the middle. Written as DNA, the CDR3 is TGTGCCAGCAGTTTACTATCCACTGAAGCTTTCTTT. Amino acid sequence: CASSLLSTEAFF.

V and J are TRBV10-3 and TRBJ2-1; a possible D gene is TRBD2 (5 bases). The germline V gene encodes CDR1 ENHRY and CDR2 SYGVKD. V was shortened by 6 bases and J by 7 bases, with 13 bases between the two germline ends. The CDR3 is 13 residues long. The CDR3 reads CAIRPNSANEQFF. The CDR3 region has the DNA TGTGCCATCAGACCAAATAGCGCAAATGAGCAGTTCTTC.

This chain connects TRBV28 to TRBJ2-7, with D possibly matching TRBD1 (6 bases). Germline V gene sequence: CDR1 MDHEN, CDR2 SYDVKM. The CDR3 sequence is 13 residues long. Trimming left V 7 bases short and J 0 bases short, with 10 bases between. The CDR3 region is CASIRGGSYEQYF. In DNA, the CDR3 is TGTGCCAGCATACGAGGGGGCTCCTACGAGCAGTACTTC.

The rearrangement uses TRBV7-2 and TRBJ1-5; 7 nucleotides line up with TRBD1. This CDR3 is 16 amino acids long. Germline V gives CDR1 SGHTA, CDR2 FQGNSA. Trimming removed 4 bases from V and 6 bases from J; junction bases left unmatched: 12. As DNA, the CDR3 is TGTGCCAGCAGCTCCCCAGCAGGGGGGTTTGCTCAGCCCCAGCATTTT. It specifies CASSSPAGGFAQPQHF.

This chain connects TRBV10-3 to TRBJ1-5; 11 bases line up with TRBD1. V trimming: 11 bases; J trimming: 4 bases; junction bases outside the gene matches: 13. Per the germline V gene, CDR1 is ENHRY and CDR2 is SYGVKD. The CDR3 runs to 16 residues. The CDR3 sequence is CALHRGDRGSNQPQHF. In nucleotides, the CDR3 is TGTGCCCTCCACAGGGGGGACAGGGGGTCTAATCAGCCCCAGCATTTT.

This chain links TRBV19 with TRBJ2-2; D is unclear. Germline V gives CDR1 LNHDA, CDR2 SQIVND (reference sequence). V was shortened by 10 bases and J by 2 bases, with 14 bases between the two germline ends. There are 14 residues in the CDR3. As DNA, the CDR3 is TGTGCCACCGGGTGGGTGATAAACACCGGGGAGCTGTTTTTT. As protein: CATGWVINTGELFF. The whole variable domain, filled in from reference TRBV19 and TRBJ2-2, reads DGGITQSPKYLFRKEGQNVTLSCEQNLNHDAMYWYRQDPGQGLRLIYYSQIVNDFQKGDIAEGYSVSREKKESFPLTVTSAQKNPTAFYLCATGWVINTGELFFGEGSRLTVL.

The chain is built from TRBV27 and TRBJ2-1; tentatively, D is TRBD2 (6 bases). This CDR3 is 14 amino acids long. Germline V gene data show CDR1 as MNHEY and CDR2 as SMNVEV (reference sequence). Trimming removed 2 bases from V and 7 bases from J, with 12 bases in between. This CDR3 is CASSLGRPANEQFF. In DNA form, the CDR3 reads TGTGCCAGCAGTTTAGGGAGGCCAGCTAATGAGCAGTTCTTC.

The J gene is TRBJ2-7, the V gene TRBV5-1; 10 bases are a match to TRBD1. Losses at the gene ends were 4 bases for V and 6 bases for J; bases not matched to a gene: 10. CDR1 and CDR2 from the germline V gene are SGHRS and YFSETQ. CDR3 length equals 15 residues. CDR3 sequence (DNA): TGCGCCAGCAGCCCGACCGGGACAGGGGCTTTCGAGCAGTACTTC. Its translation: CASSPTGTGAFEQYF.